The entry that follows covers one T cell receptor (beta chain) sequence. 13 Jbeta primers and 60 Vbeta primers were used for the PCR. Only in-frame clones appear in the TCRdb table, and some are missing; sequencing was by immunoSEQ multiplex PCR. The sample consists of roughly 96,000 clones, roughly 79% of them appearing once. Germline CDR1 reads SGHDN; CDR2 reads FVKESK. The CDR3 contains 16 residues. The V end was cut by 4 bases, the J end by 0 bases, with 15 bases between. The sample originates from a study of cytomegalovirus exposure and HLA in healthy donors. This clonotype was obtained from a female donor in good health and CMV-seropositive. The genes are TRBV14 and TRBJ1-1, with a possible D match to TRBD1 (5 bases). The sample taken for sequencing was PBMCs. CDR3 region: CASSPFGGGMNTEAFF. The CDR3 DNA follows: TGTGCCAGCAGCCCCTTCGGCGGGGGAATGAACACTGAAGCTTTCTTT.